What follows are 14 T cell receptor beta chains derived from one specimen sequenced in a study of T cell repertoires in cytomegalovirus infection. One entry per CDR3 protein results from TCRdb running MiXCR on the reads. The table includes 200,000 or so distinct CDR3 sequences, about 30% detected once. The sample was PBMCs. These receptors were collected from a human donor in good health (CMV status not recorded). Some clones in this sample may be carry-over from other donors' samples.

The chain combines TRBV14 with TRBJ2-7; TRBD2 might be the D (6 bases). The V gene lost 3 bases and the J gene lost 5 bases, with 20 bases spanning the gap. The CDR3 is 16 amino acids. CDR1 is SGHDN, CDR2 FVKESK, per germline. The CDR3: CASSHRDLMGRHEQYF. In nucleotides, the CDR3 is TGTGCCAGCAGCCACCGGGACTTAATGGGGCGGCACGAGCAGTACTTC.

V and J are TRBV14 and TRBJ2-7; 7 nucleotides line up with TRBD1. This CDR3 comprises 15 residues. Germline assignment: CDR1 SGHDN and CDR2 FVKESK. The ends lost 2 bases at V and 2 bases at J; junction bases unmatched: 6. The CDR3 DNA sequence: TGTGCCAGCAGCCAAAAGACAGGGCTTGCCTACGAGCAGTACTTC. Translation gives CASSQKTGLAYEQYF.

CDR3 nucleotides: TGTGCCAGCACGAGCCAGGGGAGGAGAGCTTTCTTT. It is translated as CASTSQGRRAFF. This chain joins TRBV28 and TRBJ1-1; D perhaps matches TRBD1 (6 bases). CDR3 length: 12 residues. Germline CDR1 and CDR2: MDHEN and SYDVKM. The germline V and J ends were trimmed by 7 bases and 10 bases, with 16 bases remaining between them.

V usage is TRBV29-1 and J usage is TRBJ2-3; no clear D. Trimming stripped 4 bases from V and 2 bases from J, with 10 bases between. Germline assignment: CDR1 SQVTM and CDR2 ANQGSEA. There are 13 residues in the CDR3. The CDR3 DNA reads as TGCAGCGTTGCTACCCCAATCACAGATACGCAGTATTTT. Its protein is CSVATPITDTQYF.

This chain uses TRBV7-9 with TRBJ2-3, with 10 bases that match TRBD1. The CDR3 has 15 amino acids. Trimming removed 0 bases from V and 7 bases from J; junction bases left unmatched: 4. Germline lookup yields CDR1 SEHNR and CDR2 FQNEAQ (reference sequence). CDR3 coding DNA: TGTGCCAGCAGCTTAGCGGGACAGGGGCCGCATACGCAGTATTTT. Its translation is CASSLAGQGPHTQYF.

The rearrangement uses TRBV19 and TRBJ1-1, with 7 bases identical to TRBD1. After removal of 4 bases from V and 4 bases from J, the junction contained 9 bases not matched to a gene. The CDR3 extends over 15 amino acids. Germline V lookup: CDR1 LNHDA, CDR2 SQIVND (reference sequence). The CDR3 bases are TGTGCCAGTAGTACGGAGGGGGCCAGCTCCACTGAAGCTTTCTTT. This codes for CASSTEGASSTEAFF.

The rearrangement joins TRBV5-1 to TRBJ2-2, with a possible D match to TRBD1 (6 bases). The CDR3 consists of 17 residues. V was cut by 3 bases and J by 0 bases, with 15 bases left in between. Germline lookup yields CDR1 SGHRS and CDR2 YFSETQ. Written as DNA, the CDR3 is TGCGCCAGCAGCTCGTTCCTCGGGACAACGAACACCGGGGAGCTGTTTTTT. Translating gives CASSSFLGTTNTGELFF. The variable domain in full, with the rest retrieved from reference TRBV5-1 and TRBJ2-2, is KAGVTQTPRYLIKTRGQQVTLSCSPISGHRSVSWYQQTPGQGLQFLFEYFSETQRNKGNFPGRFSGRQFSNSRSEMNVSTLELGDSALYLCASSSFLGTTNTGELFFGEGSRLTVL.

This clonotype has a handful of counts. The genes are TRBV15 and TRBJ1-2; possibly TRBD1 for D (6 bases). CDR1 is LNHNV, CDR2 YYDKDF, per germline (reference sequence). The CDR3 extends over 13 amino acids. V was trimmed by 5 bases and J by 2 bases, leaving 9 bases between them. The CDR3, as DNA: TGTGCCACCAGCCAGGGGCACAACTATGGCTACACCTTC. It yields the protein CATSQGHNYGYTF. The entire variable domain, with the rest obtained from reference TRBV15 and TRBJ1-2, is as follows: DAMVIQNPRYQVTQFGKPVTLSCSQTLNHNVMYWYQQKSSQAPKLLFHYYDKDFNNEADTPDNFQSRRPNTSFCFLDIRSPGLGDTAMYLCATSQGHNYGYTFGSGTRLTVV.

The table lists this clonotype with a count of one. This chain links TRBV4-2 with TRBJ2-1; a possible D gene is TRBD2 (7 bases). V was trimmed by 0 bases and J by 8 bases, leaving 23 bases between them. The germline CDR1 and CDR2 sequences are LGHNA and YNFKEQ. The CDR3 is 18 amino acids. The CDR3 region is CASSQEITGGPFSHEQFF. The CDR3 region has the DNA TGTGCCAGCAGCCAAGAAATAACCGGGGGGCCCTTCTCGCATGAGCAGTTCTTC.

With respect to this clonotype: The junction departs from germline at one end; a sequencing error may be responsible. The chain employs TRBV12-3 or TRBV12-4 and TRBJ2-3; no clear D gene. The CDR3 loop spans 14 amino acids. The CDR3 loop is CATSSLGPADTQYF. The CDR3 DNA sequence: TGTGCCACCAGTTCTCTAGGGCCGGCAGATACGCAGTATTTT.

The CDR3, as DNA: TGCGCCAGCAGCTTGGAAGGGACAGGGGACATGGATACGCAGTATTTT. This sequence encodes CASSLEGTGDMDTQYF. V is TRBV5-1 and J is TRBJ2-3; TRBD1 agrees at 10 bases. Germline V lookup: CDR1 SGHRS, CDR2 YFSETQ. The CDR3 is made up of 16 amino acids. Unmatched junction bases numbered 7, after V lost 0 bases and J lost 6 bases. The variable domain in full, completed from reference TRBV5-1 and TRBJ2-3, reads KAGVTQTPRYLIKTRGQQVTLSCSPISGHRSVSWYQQTPGQGLQFLFEYFSETQRNKGNFPGRFSGRQFSNSRSEMNVSTLELGDSALYLCASSLEGTGDMDTQYFGPGTRLTVL.

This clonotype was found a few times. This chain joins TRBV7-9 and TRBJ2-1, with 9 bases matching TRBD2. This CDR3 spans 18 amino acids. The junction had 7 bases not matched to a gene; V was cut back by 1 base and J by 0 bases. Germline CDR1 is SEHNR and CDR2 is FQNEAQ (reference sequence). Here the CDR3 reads CASSLGDSGGSSYNEQFF. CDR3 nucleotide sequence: TGTGCCAGCAGCTTAGGTGATAGCGGGGGCTCCTCCTACAATGAGCAGTTCTTC. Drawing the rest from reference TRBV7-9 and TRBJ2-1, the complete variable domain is DTGVSQNPRHKITKRGQNVTFRCDPISEHNRLYWYRQTLGQGPEFLTYFQNEAQLEKSRLLSDRFSAERPKGSFSTLEIQRTEQGDSAMYLCASSLGDSGGSSYNEQFFGPGTRLTVL.

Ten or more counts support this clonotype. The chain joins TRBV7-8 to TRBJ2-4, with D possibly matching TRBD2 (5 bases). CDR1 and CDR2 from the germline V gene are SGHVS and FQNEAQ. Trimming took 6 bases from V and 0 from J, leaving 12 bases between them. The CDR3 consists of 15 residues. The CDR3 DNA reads TGTGCCAGCAGAGACCCTAGCTTAGCCAAAAACATTCAGTACTTC. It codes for CASRDPSLAKNIQYF.

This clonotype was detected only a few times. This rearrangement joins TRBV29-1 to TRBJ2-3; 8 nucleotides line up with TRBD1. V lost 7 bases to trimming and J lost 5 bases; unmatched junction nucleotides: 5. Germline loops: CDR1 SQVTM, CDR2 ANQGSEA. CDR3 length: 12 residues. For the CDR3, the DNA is TGCAGCGCCAGGGGGCCGGAAGATACGCAGTATTTT. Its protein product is CSARGPEDTQYF.